This TCR beta chain emerged from a study of shared clonotypes between healthy human individuals. Generated by immunoSEQ multiplex PCR, the TCRdb table keeps only in-frame clones and is missing some. The data contain around 1,100,000 clones, 60% to 85% of them singletons. V was clipped by 5 bases and J by 4 bases, with 14 bases between them. CDR1 and CDR2 from the germline V gene are MNHEY and SMNVEV (reference sequence). The CDR3 is 14 amino acids. Findings of the study overall: Among donors, sharing of clonotypes was expected to be affected by sequencing depth.

Worth noting for this clone: What it binds is not known.

The receptor comes from a man between 18 and 35 years old in good health. Some clones in this sample may be carry-over from other donors' samples. The specimen was memory CD4+ T cells from PBMCs. The subset here: CD45RA-negative fraction. The rearrangement uses TRBV27 and TRBJ1-2, with D tentatively TRBD1 (6 bases). DNA for the CDR3: TGTGCCAGCAGTCGTATACAGGGCGTCTATGGCTACACCTTC. Translating it yields CASSRIQGVYGYTF.